A selection of T cell receptor beta chains follows, all from one sample in a study of STAT3 mutations in large granular lymphocyte leukemia. Clones were sequenced by immunoSEQ multiplex PCR, and TCRdb holds only the in-frame ones, with some missing. In the table there are thousands of clones, 88% of which are singletons. Sequenced input: PBMCs. These receptors were collected from a human donor with T large granular lymphocyte leukemia. Some clones in this sample may be carry-over from other donors' samples. Each CDR3 is given with its conserved first and last residue. A D gene is named only where the DNA matches it firmly. Size values are once, few and many counts, or a class for expanded clones, and some rows have none.

clone_size | j_call | d_call | v_call | cdr3_nt | cdr3_aa
. | TRBJ1-4 | . | TRBV29-1 | TGCAGCGTTGAGGCGGATAATGAAAAACTGTTTTTT | CSVEADNEKLFF
. | TRBJ2-5 | . | TRBV27 | TGTGCCAGCAGGGGGTCCTCTGGGGGAGAGACCCAGTACTTC | CASRGSSGGETQYF
. | TRBJ1-1 | . | TRBV6-6 | TGTGCCAGCAGTCTACTCGCGGGGGAGGTGACTGAAGCTTTCTTT | CASSLLAGEVTEAFF
. | TRBJ2-5 | . | TRBV14 | TGTGCCAGCAGCCCCCCGGGCAGGGCGGGAGAGACCCAGTACTTC | CASSPPGRAGETQYF
. | TRBJ2-7 | TRBD1 | TRBV6-4 | TGTGCCATCCAGCCGGGACAGAGAAGCAAGCACGAGCAGTACTTC | CAIQPGQRSKHEQYF
. | TRBJ2-7 | TRBD2 | TRBV30 | TGTGCCTGGAGTCGGGGACTAGCGGGAAACTACGAGCAGTACTTC | CAWSRGLAGNYEQYF
. | TRBJ1-2 | . | TRBV7-2 | TGTGCCAGCAGCTTAGGTCCCGCGGGGGGTTTTGACTATGGCTACACCTTC | CASSLGPAGGFDYGYTF
. | TRBJ2-3 | . | TRBV18 | TGTGCCAGCTCAACAGGGAGTTTACGCACAGATACGCAGTATTTT | CASSTGSLRTDTQYF
. | TRBJ1-2 | . | TRBV7-9 | TGTGCCAGCAGCCCTCGGGGCTTTTTACAGGAGAACTATGGCTACACCTTC | CASSPRGFLQENYGYTF
. | TRBJ2-5 | . | TRBV6-5 | TGTGCCACCGGTGACAGTTTAAGGGAGACCCAGTACTTC | CATGDSLRETQYF
once | TRBJ1-2 | . | TRBV4-1 | TGCGCCAGCAGCCAAGATCTCCGCGTCAATGGCTACACCTTC | CASSQDLRVNGYTF
. | TRBJ2-3 | TRBD2 | TRBV27 | TGTGCCAGCAGTCCCGGACTAGCGGAAAGCACAGATACGCAGTATTTT | CASSPGLAESTDTQYF
. | TRBJ2-3 | . | TRBV5-1 | TGCGCCAGCAGCGACCAGGGGTTTGGCACAGATACGCAGTATTTT | CASSDQGFGTDTQYF
. | TRBJ2-1 | . | TRBV4-1 | TGCGCCAGCAGCCAAGACGTAAACCGGGATGAGCAGTTCTTC | CASSQDVNRDEQFF
. | TRBJ2-2 | . | TRBV6-5 | TGTGCCAGCAGTCGACAGAACACCGGGGAGCTGTTTTTT | CASSRQNTGELFF
once | TRBJ1-1 | . | TRBV5-1 | TGCGCCAGCCGGTGGGGGGCCCCGAACACTGAAGCTTTCTTT | CASRWGAPNTEAFF